This record concerns one T cell receptor beta chain sequence. The study ran its PCR with 60 Vbeta and 13 Jbeta primers. Only in-frame clones appear in the TCRdb table, and some are missing; sequencing was by immunoSEQ multiplex PCR. The sample lists 200,000 or so clones; about 80% were seen once. These data originate in a study of cytomegalovirus exposure and HLA in healthy donors. Per the germline V gene, CDR1 is MDHEN and CDR2 is SYDVKM. V was pared by 1 base and J by 5 bases, with 11 bases of the junction left unmatched. The CDR3 has 16 amino acids. The chain is built from TRBV28 and TRBJ2-7, with 7 nucleotides matching TRBD1. The sequenced sample consisted of PBMCs. This TCR was recovered from a woman between 18 and 29 years old in good health and CMV-seropositive. The DNA of the CDR3 is TGTGCCAGCAGTTTATTCGGGGTAGGGGGCATCCACGAGCAGTACTTC. Translated: CASSLFGVGGIHEQYF.